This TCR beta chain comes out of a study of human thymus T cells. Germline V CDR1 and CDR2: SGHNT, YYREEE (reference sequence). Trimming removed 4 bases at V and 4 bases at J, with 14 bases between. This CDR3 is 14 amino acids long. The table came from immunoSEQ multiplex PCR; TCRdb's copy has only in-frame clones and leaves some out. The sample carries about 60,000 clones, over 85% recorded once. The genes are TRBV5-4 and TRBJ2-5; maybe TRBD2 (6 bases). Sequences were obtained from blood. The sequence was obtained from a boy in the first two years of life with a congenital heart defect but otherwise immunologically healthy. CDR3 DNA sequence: TGTGCCAGCAGCCCCCGTGATAGCGGAGAGACCCAGTACTTC. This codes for CASSPRDSGETQYF.